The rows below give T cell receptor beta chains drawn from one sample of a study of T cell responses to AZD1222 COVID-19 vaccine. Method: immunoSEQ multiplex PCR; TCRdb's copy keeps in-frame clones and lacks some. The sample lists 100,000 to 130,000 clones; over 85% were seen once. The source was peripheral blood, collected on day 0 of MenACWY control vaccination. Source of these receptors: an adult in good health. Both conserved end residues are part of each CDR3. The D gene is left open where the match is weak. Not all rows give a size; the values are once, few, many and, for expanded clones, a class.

CDR3aa: CASSPGDYNEQFF; CDR3nt: TGTGCCAGCAGTCCCGGGGACTACAATGAGCAGTTCTTC; v_gene: TRBV28; j_gene: TRBJ2-1; abundance: once; d_gene: NA
CDR3aa: CASSRTGREAFF; CDR3nt: TGTGCCAGCAGCCGGACAGGTCGCGAAGCTTTCTTT; v_gene: TRBV6-5; j_gene: TRBJ1-1; abundance: NA; d_gene: TRBD1
CDR3aa: CASSPRQGSNEKLFF; CDR3nt: TGTGCCAGTAGTCCTCGACAGGGCTCTAATGAAAAACTGTTTTTT; v_gene: TRBV19; j_gene: TRBJ1-4; abundance: NA; d_gene: TRBD1
CDR3aa: CASSEGQGNSPLHF; CDR3nt: TGTGCCAGCAGTGAAGGACAGGGGAATTCACCCCTCCACTTT; v_gene: TRBV6-1; j_gene: TRBJ1-6; abundance: NA; d_gene: TRBD1
CDR3aa: CASSYLGRTDTEAFF; CDR3nt: TGTGCCAGCAGTTACTTGGGCAGGACAGACACTGAAGCTTTCTTT; v_gene: TRBV6-5; j_gene: TRBJ1-1; abundance: NA; d_gene: NA
CDR3aa: CASSLDGGTQETQYF; CDR3nt: TGTGCCAGCAGCTTGGACGGGGGAACCCAAGAGACCCAGTACTTC; v_gene: TRBV5-4; j_gene: TRBJ2-5; abundance: NA; d_gene: NA
CDR3aa: CASSPLTGGQSWAFF; CDR3nt: TGTGCCAGCAGCCCCCTGACAGGGGGCCAGTCATGGGCTTTCTTT; v_gene: TRBV16; j_gene: TRBJ1-1; abundance: NA; d_gene: TRBD1
CDR3aa: CASRPTRDSSYEQYF; CDR3nt: TGTGCCAGTAGACCTACCCGGGACAGCTCCTACGAGCAGTACTTC; v_gene: TRBV19; j_gene: TRBJ2-7; abundance: NA; d_gene: TRBD1
CDR3aa: CASRTGRDGYTF; CDR3nt: TGTGCCAGCAGGACAGGGCGGGACGGCTACACCTTC; v_gene: TRBV9; j_gene: TRBJ1-2; abundance: NA; d_gene: TRBD1
CDR3aa: CASSSPQVGGYTF; CDR3nt: TGTGCCAGCAGCTCTCCCCAGGTTGGTGGCTACACCTTC; v_gene: TRBV7-2; j_gene: TRBJ1-2; abundance: NA; d_gene: NA
CDR3aa: CASSKLSRQPRDNSPLHF; CDR3nt: TGTGCCAGCAGCAAACTGTCGCGGCAGCCACGCGATAATTCACCCCTCCACTTT; v_gene: TRBV21-1; j_gene: TRBJ1-6; abundance: NA; d_gene: NA
CDR3aa: CASSYSVNNSPLHF; CDR3nt: TGTGCCAGCAGTTACTCCGTAAATAATTCACCCCTCCACTTT; v_gene: TRBV6-5; j_gene: TRBJ1-6; abundance: NA; d_gene: NA
CDR3aa: CASSLLGQYEQYF; CDR3nt: TGTGCCAGCAGTTTATTGGGGCAGTACGAGCAGTACTTC; v_gene: TRBV27; j_gene: TRBJ2-7; abundance: NA; d_gene: NA
CDR3aa: CASSADGNTIYF; CDR3nt: TGTGCCAGCAGCGCTGACGGAAACACCATATATTTT; v_gene: TRBV9; j_gene: TRBJ1-3; abundance: NA; d_gene: NA
CDR3aa: CASSLTAPMNTEAFF; CDR3nt: TGCGCCAGCAGCTTGACAGCGCCCATGAACACTGAAGCTTTCTTT; v_gene: TRBV5-1; j_gene: TRBJ1-1; abundance: once; d_gene: NA
CDR3aa: CASRGGFTEAFF; CDR3nt: TGTGCCAGCAGGGGAGGGTTCACTGAAGCTTTCTTT; v_gene: TRBV28; j_gene: TRBJ1-1; abundance: NA; d_gene: NA
CDR3aa: CASSRDGRTEAFF; CDR3nt: TGTGCCAGCAGTCGGGACGGTCGCACTGAAGCTTTCTTT; v_gene: TRBV6-4; j_gene: TRBJ1-1; abundance: NA; d_gene: NA
CDR3aa: CASSLGLAGGRNEQFF; CDR3nt: TGTGCCAGCAGCTTAGGACTAGCGGGGGGGCGCAATGAGCAGTTCTTC; v_gene: TRBV7-2; j_gene: TRBJ2-1; abundance: once; d_gene: TRBD2